The source of this T cell receptor (beta chain) is a study of T cells in Graves' hyperthyroidism and ophthalmopathy. Regarding this clonotype: The target antigen is unknown.

Study-level points and caveats: Ophthalmopathy got predicted by the model a median roughly 6.4 months before its onset. Blood also showed most of the thyroid clonotypes that were expanded above 0.001.

What was amplified from RNA transcripts were TCR beta CDR3 regions. When the TCR CDR3 underwent first-round RT-PCR, the HTBI primer set was used. TCRdb analysed the multiplex PCR reads with MiXCR anew, one entry per CDR3 protein. Among around 500,000 distinct CDR3 sequences listed, about 20% were seen once. This receptor was identified in a woman aged 65 to 85 with Graves' ophthalmopathy. Sequenced: blood.

CDR3: CASSVESRRAETQYF. The CDR3 DNA sequence: TGTGCCAGCAGCGTAGAGAGTAGAAGGGCTGAGACCCAGTACTTC. The V call is TRBV9, the J call TRBJ2-5; D unclear. The V end was cut by 0 bases, the J end by 5 bases, with 14 bases between. Germline assignment: CDR1 SGDLS and CDR2 YYNGEE. This CDR3 comprises 15 residues.